The source of this TCR beta chain is a study of blood T cell repertoires in COVID-19. Study overall: T cells, B-cell-depleted T cells, or PBMCs provided the cDNA or gDNA that served as material.

This clone appeared once. Seattle cases were enrolled at active infection and followed longitudinally. Assay: immunoSEQ multiplex PCR; the TCRdb copy retains only in-frame clones and omits some. In the table there are roughly 300,000 clones, approximately 87% of which are singletons. Germline V CDR1 and CDR2: LNHNV, YYDKDF (reference sequence). The CDR3 extends over 14 amino acids. The V end was cut by 3 bases, the J end by 0 bases, with 9 bases between. This receptor was identified in a woman in her twenties or thirties with COVID-19, enrolled during active disease. The sequenced sample consisted of peripheral blood. The gene calls are TRBV15 and TRBJ2-7; perhaps TRBD1 as D (6 bases). The CDR3 DNA follows: TGTGCCACCAGCAGCCAGGGGAGCTCCTACGAGCAGTACTTC. Translation gives CATSSQGSSYEQYF. Full variable domain (missing parts from reference TRBV15 and TRBJ2-7): DAMVIQNPRYQVTQFGKPVTLSCSQTLNHNVMYWYQQKSSQAPKLLFHYYDKDFNNEADTPDNFQSRRPNTSFCFLDIRSPGLGDTAMYLCATSSQGSSYEQYFGPGTRLTVT.